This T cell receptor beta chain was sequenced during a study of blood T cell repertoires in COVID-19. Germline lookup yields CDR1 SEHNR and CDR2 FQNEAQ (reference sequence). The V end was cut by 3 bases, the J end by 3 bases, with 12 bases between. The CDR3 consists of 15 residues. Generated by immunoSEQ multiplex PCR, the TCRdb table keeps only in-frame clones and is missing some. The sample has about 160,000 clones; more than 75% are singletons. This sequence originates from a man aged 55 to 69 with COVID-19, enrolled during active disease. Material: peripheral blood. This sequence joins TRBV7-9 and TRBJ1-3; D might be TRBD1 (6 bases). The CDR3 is CASSFQGLVGNTIYF. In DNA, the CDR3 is TGTGCCAGCAGCTTTCAGGGGTTAGTTGGAAACACCATATATTTT.